The subject of this entry is one T cell receptor (beta chain). The data belong to a study of blood T cell repertoires in COVID-19. As for the study in general: T cells, B-cell-depleted T cells, or PBMCs provided the cDNA or gDNA that served as material.

This CDR3 is 13 amino acids long. V was pared by 6 bases and J by 8 bases, with 13 bases between. Original data processing: Nucleated cell number was recorded as an estimate derived from reference gene primer amplification. The table came from immunoSEQ multiplex PCR; TCRdb's copy has only in-frame clones and leaves some out. The V and J calls and clone size were taken over from that table, and D and trimming were inferred from the DNA. The sample contains 250,000 or so clones, 88% of which appear only once. Sequences were obtained from peripheral blood. J is TRBJ2-2 and V is TRBV23-1, with D possibly matching TRBD1 (5 bases). TRBV23-1 is placed among ORFs of uncertain function. This TCR derives from a woman aged 40 to 50 who had recovered from COVID-19. CDR3: CASSPQGQGELFF. The CDR3 DNA reads as TGCGCCAGCAGCCCGCAGGGCCAGGGGGAGCTGTTTTTT.